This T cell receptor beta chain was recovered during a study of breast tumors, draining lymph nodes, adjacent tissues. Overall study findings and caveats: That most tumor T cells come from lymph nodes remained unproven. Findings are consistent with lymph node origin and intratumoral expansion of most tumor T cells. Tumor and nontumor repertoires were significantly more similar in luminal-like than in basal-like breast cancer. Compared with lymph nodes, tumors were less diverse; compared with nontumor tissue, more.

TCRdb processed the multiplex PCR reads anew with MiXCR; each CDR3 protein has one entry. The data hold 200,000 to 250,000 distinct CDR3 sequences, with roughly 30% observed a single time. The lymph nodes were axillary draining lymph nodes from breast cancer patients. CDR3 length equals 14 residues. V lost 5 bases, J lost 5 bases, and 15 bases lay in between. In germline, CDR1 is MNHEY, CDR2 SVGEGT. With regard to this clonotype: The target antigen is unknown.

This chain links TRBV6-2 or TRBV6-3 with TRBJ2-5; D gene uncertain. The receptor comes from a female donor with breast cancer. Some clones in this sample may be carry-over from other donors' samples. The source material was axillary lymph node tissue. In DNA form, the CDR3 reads TGTGCCAGCAGTACCCCCAGGTTATTGGAGACCCAGTACTTC. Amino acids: CASSTPRLLETQYF.